A single sample gave rise to the 10 T cell receptor beta chains below, sequenced in a study of cytomegalovirus exposure and HLA in healthy donors. The study ran its PCR with 60 Vbeta and 13 Jbeta primers. The assay was immunoSEQ multiplex PCR, and TCRdb's table has in-frame clones only and misses some. The table shows under 150,000 clones, with roughly 82% occurring only once. The sequenced material came from PBMCs. The receptors derive from a man aged 50 or older in good health and CMV-seronegative.

V usage is TRBV9 and J usage is TRBJ2-1; D may be TRBD2 (7 bases). The CDR3 covers 16 residues. CDR1 is SGDLS, CDR2 YYNGEE, per germline. V was cut by 4 bases and J by 4 bases, with 18 bases left in between. CDR3 coding DNA: TGTGCCAGCAGCCCCACTGGGAGGGACACTTACAATGAGCAGTTCTTC. It specifies CASSPTGRDTYNEQFF.

Of note for this clone: Compared with germline, one end of the junction differs, possibly owing to a read error. This same CDR3 is encoded by further DNA sequences in the sample. The gene calls are TRBV25-1 and TRBJ1-6, with D unresolved. Germline loops: CDR1 MGHDK, CDR2 SYGVNS. The CDR3 loop spans 15 amino acids. The DNA of the CDR3 is TGTGCCAGCAGTGCGAGAGCGGCCTTAAATTCCCCCCTCCACTTT. Its translation is CASSARAALNSPLHF.

The rearrangement uses TRBV9 and TRBJ1-6; 7 nucleotides match TRBD1. The CDR3 totals 14 residues. Germline assignment: CDR1 SGDLS and CDR2 YYNGEE. V trimming: 3 bases; J trimming: 7 bases; junction bases outside the gene matches: 4. The chain's CDR3 is CASSETGINSPLHF. CDR3 nucleotide sequence: TGTGCCAGCAGCGAGACAGGGATAAATTCACCCCTCCACTTT.

The rearrangement joins TRBV5-1 to TRBJ2-1; 9 bases map to TRBD2. CDR3 length: 17 amino acids. V trimming: 2 bases; J trimming: 4 bases; junction bases outside the gene matches: 10. CDR1 SGHRS and CDR2 YFSETQ come from the germline V gene. The CDR3 loop reads CASSLRLAENMYNEQFF. The CDR3 coding sequence is TGCGCCAGCAGCTTAAGACTAGCGGAAAACATGTACAATGAGCAGTTCTTC.

In this sample, this clone turned up a few times. The genes are TRBV7-2 and TRBJ2-2, with D maybe TRBD2 (6 bases). Germline-derived CDR1 and CDR2 are SGHTA and FQGNSA. Trimming left V 3 bases short and J 6 bases short, with 8 bases between. The CDR3 extends over 13 amino acids. The chain's CDR3 is CASSFTSSGELFF. DNA of the CDR3: TGTGCCAGCAGCTTCACTAGCTCCGGGGAGCTGTTTTTT.

The V gene is TRBV5-6, the J gene TRBJ2-3, with D unresolved. The germline V and J ends were trimmed by 2 bases and 6 bases, with 13 bases remaining between them. The CDR3 has 14 residues. CDR1 and CDR2 (germline): SGHDT, YYEEEE. DNA for the CDR3: TGTGCCAGCAGCTTTCGGTTCGCATCTGATACGCAGTATTTT. Its translation: CASSFRFASDTQYF.

V and J are TRBV9 and TRBJ1-1; D gene ambiguous. This CDR3 is 13 amino acids long. Germline CDR1 SGDLS, CDR2 YYNGEE. V lost 3 bases, J lost 5 bases, and 11 bases lay in between. The DNA of the CDR3 is TGTGCCAGCAGCGAAGGAGGGCTTACTGAAGCTTTCTTT. Translation: CASSEGGLTEAFF.

This chain connects TRBV19 to TRBJ2-7, with TRBD1 matching over 7 bases. Germline V gene sequence: CDR1 LNHDA, CDR2 SQIVND (reference sequence). The CDR3 has 14 residues. Losses at the gene ends were 6 bases for V and 2 bases for J; bases not matched to a gene: 7. CDR3 loop: CASRFRTGTYEQYF. CDR3 sequence (DNA): TGTGCCAGTAGATTCCGGACAGGAACCTACGAGCAGTACTTC.

The chain links TRBV27 to TRBJ1-5; maybe TRBD1 (6 bases). Per germline, CDR1 MNHEY and CDR2 SMNVEV (reference sequence). This CDR3 contains 15 residues. CDR3 protein: CAGVWAGVSNQPQHF. CDR3 in DNA: TGTGCTGGGGTCTGGGCAGGGGTTAGCAATCAGCCCCAGCATTTT.

The chain is built from TRBV5-6 and TRBJ1-3, with D tentatively TRBD1 (5 bases). Germline V gene data show CDR1 as SGHDT and CDR2 as YYEEEE. There are 16 residues in the CDR3. Trimming shortened V by 6 bases and J by 0 bases, and 16 bases separated the two germline ends. DNA of the CDR3: TGTGCCAGCACCTCGGGGGGAGGTTACTCTGGAAACACCATATATTTT. It translates to CASTSGGGYSGNTIYF. Full variable domain (missing parts from reference TRBV5-6 and TRBJ1-3): DAGVTQSPTHLIKTRGQQVTLRCSPKSGHDTVSWYQQALGQGPQFIFQYYEEEERQRGNFPDRFSGHQFPNYSSELNVNALLLGDSALYLCASTSGGGYSGNTIYFGEGSWLTVV.